This is a list of T cell receptor beta chains from one sample in a study of cytomegalovirus exposure and HLA in healthy donors. Only in-frame clones appear in the TCRdb table, and some are missing; sequencing was by immunoSEQ multiplex PCR. The table records hundreds of thousands of clones, 87% of them present only once. What was sequenced was PBMCs. These receptor sequences come from a man younger than 35 in good health and CMV-seropositive. Both conserved end residues are part of each CDR3. Each record gives: D gene, J gene, V gene, clone size, CDR3 protein, CDR3 DNA. The D gene is left open where the match is weak. Clone size is given for some rows only: seen once, a few or many times, or a class if the clone is expanded.

D: TRBD1; J: TRBJ2-1; V: TRBV27; size: -; CDR3: CASSVGQGSYNEQFF; DNA: TGTGCCAGCAGCGTCGGACAGGGCTCCTACAATGAGCAGTTCTTC
D: -; J: TRBJ2-7; V: TRBV4-3; size: -; CDR3: CASSQANRSPYEQYF; DNA: TGCGCCAGCAGCCAAGCTAACAGGTCCCCCTACGAGCAGTACTTC
D: TRBD2; J: TRBJ2-1; V: TRBV30; size: -; CDR3: CAWSFTSGSNEQFF; DNA: TGTGCCTGGAGTTTCACTAGCGGGAGTAATGAGCAGTTCTTC
D: -; J: TRBJ2-1; V: TRBV20-1; size: -; CDR3: CSGAYNEQFF; DNA: TGCAGTGGGGCTTACAATGAGCAGTTCTTC
D: -; J: TRBJ2-6; V: TRBV6-1; size: -; CDR3: CASSVRDRTSGANVLTF; DNA: TGTGCCAGCAGTGTGCGGGACAGAACCTCTGGGGCCAACGTCCTGACTTTC
D: -; J: TRBJ1-1; V: TRBV5-6; size: -; CDR3: CASSLYRLNTEAFF; DNA: TGTGCCAGCAGCTTGTACCGGTTGAACACTGAAGCTTTCTTT
D: TRBD2; J: TRBJ2-1; V: TRBV6-1; size: -; CDR3: CASRLTSGYYNEQFF; DNA: TGTGCCAGCAGGCTGACTAGCGGGTACTACAATGAGCAGTTCTTC
D: -; J: TRBJ2-7; V: TRBV7-9; size: -; CDR3: CASSPVSSYEQYF; DNA: TGTGCCAGCAGCCCCGTCAGCTCCTACGAGCAGTACTTC
D: TRBD2; J: TRBJ2-3; V: TRBV7-2; size: -; CDR3: CASSLLAGGGTDTQYF; DNA: TGTGCCAGCAGCTTACTAGCGGGAGGCGGCACAGATACGCAGTATTTT
D: -; J: TRBJ1-2; V: TRBV6-5; size: -; CDR3: CASSLNTNYGYTF; DNA: TGTGCCAGCAGCCTCAATACTAACTATGGCTACACCTTC
D: -; J: TRBJ1-5; V: TRBV6-5; size: -; CDR3: CASGAYSNQPQHF; DNA: TGTGCGTCAGGGGCATATAGCAATCAGCCCCAGCATTTT
D: -; J: TRBJ1-2; V: TRBV6-1; size: -; CDR3: CASSGGETDGYTF; DNA: TGTGCCAGCAGTGGAGGGGAGACGGATGGCTACACCTTC
D: -; J: TRBJ2-7; V: TRBV6-6; size: many; CDR3: CASTSLGGYEQYF; DNA: TGTGCCAGCACTTCGCTCGGGGGCTACGAGCAGTACTTC
D: -; J: TRBJ1-1; V: TRBV28; size: -; CDR3: CASSLHSSTEAFF; DNA: TGTGCCAGCAGTTTACATTCTTCAACTGAAGCTTTCTTT